The 2 T cell receptor beta chains below come from one sample, sequenced in a study of Graves' ophthalmopathy and Graves' hyperthyroidism. TCR beta CDR3 amplification used RNA transcripts. The workflow started with a first-round RT-PCR run with HTBI primers and then moved on to a second-round multiplex PCR. TCRdb recomputed calls from the multiplex PCR reads with MiXCR, one row per CDR3 protein. The sample holds roughly 160,000 distinct CDR3 sequences, approximately 40% seen once. Sample: peripheral blood. These receptors were collected from a woman between 35 and 50 years old with Graves' ophthalmopathy.

This clonotype was seen repeatedly, ten times or more. This chain uses TRBV10-2 with TRBJ1-6, with 11 nucleotides matching TRBD1. CDR3 length: 14 residues. Germline V gives CDR1 WSHSY, CDR2 SAAADI. The junction had 4 bases not matched to a gene; V was cut back by 2 bases and J by 13 bases. The CDR3 nucleotides read TGCGCCAGCAGTGAGGGACAGGGGGCGACGCCCCTCCACTTT. This encodes CASSEGQGATPLHF.

This clonotype was found a few times. The genes are TRBV6-5 and TRBJ2-2; D uncertain. V was trimmed by 0 bases and J by 5 bases, leaving 4 bases between them. This CDR3 has 13 residues. The V gene's germline CDR1 is MNHEY and CDR2 SVGAGI. CDR3 amino acids: CASSYSYTGELFF. CDR3 coding DNA: TGTGCCAGCAGTTACTCGTATACCGGGGAGCTGTTTTTT.